Described below is a single T cell receptor (beta chain) sequence and its context. What it binds is not known. A much more abundant neighbour one base away suggests this may be a read error. Co-extraction of RNA and DNA was performed on 20-30 mg of unsorted bulk tissue. Those patients suffered from chronic HBV infection and were treatment-naive. Every tumor was sampled at five separate regions. These data come from a study of tumor-infiltrating lymphocytes in primary liver carcinoma. The investigators made TCR beta cDNA from roughly 0.45 ug total RNA, using a constant-region primer. Three nested multiplex PCR rounds, a slightly modified ARM-PCR, produced the libraries for TCR beta. In the first two PCR rounds, TRBV1-TRBV30 forward primers were paired with a C-beta reverse primer, and each round lasted roughly 10 cycles. TCRdb used MiXCR to reprocess the multiplex PCR reads, holding one entry per CDR3 protein. The data show roughly 80,000 distinct CDR3 sequences, 71% seen once.

Study-wide results and caveats: Between tumor regions, pairs overlapped more than tumor-adjacent and tumor-blood pairs did.

CDR1 SEHNR and CDR2 FQNEAQ come from the germline V gene (reference sequence). V lost 8 bases, J lost 2 bases, and 16 bases stayed unmatched. CDR3 size: 17 residues. This clonotype was obtained from a woman aged 60-75 years with primary liver carcinoma and hepatitis B virus infection. The genes are TRBV7-9 and TRBJ2-3; 7 nucleotides line up with TRBD2. Sequencing was done on a sample of liver tumor tissue from sampling region 4. Subset indicated: tumor region T4, right-lateral pole. CDR3 in amino acids: CASGVRARTRFTDTQYF. The CDR3, as DNA: TGTGCCAGCGGCGTACGGGCCCGGACTAGATTCACAGATACGCAGTATTTT. Together with reference TRBV7-9 and TRBJ2-3, the CDR3 gives the full variable domain: DTGVSQNPRHKITKRGQNVTFRCDPISEHNRLYWYRQTLGQGPEFLTYFQNEAQLEKSRLLSDRFSAERPKGSFSTLEIQRTEQGDSAMYLCASGVRARTRFTDTQYFGPGTRLTVL.